These 25 T cell receptor beta chains were all obtained from the same sample, sequenced in a study (TCRdb year 2016). The library was built by means of RT-PCR. Sequencing instrument: Illumina MiSeq. TCRdb reprocessing: public reads trimmed at Q25 with fastp, clones called with MiXCR, in-frame beta chains kept. Records with the same CDR3 protein are collapsed into one entry carrying the most frequent genes and DNA. In all, the sample holds about 700,000 distinct CDR3 sequences, and 13% to 15% of those were seen once. 3% to 4.5% of the sample goes to the ten largest clones. The material sequenced was memory CD4+ T cells from blood. Receptors were obtained from a female donor in good health, serving as a healthy control.

In this sample, this clonotype turned up once. The chain couples TRBV28 to TRBJ1-5; D might be TRBD1 (5 bases). The germline CDR1 and CDR2 sequences are MDHEN and SYDVKM. V lost 10 bases and J lost 5, with 15 bases in between. The length of the CDR3 is 13 residues. The CDR3 coding sequence is TGTGCCACCACCGGCAGAGGGGATCAGCCCCAGCATTTT. It is translated as CATTGRGDQPQHF.

As regards this clonotype: One end of the junction is discordant with germline, which a read error may explain. The chain combines TRBV28 with TRBJ1-3, with D perhaps TRBD1 (5 bases). Germline loops: CDR1 MDHEN, CDR2 SYDVKM. This CDR3 comprises 15 residues. The CDR3 spells CASSLSRVSGKTIYF. For the CDR3, the DNA is TGTGCCAGCAGTTTATCCAGGGTCTCTGGAAAAACCATATATTTT.

This clonotype was observed many times. The chain joins TRBV20-1 to TRBJ1-5; D remains ambiguous. The CDR3 is 14 amino acids. Between the trimmed V and J ends, which lost 3 bases and 4 bases, there was a span of 13 bases. Germline loops: CDR1 DFQATT, CDR2 SNEGSKA (reference sequence). In nucleotides, the CDR3 is TGCAGTGCTAGGTCGGTATTAGGGAATCAGCCCCAGCATTTT. Amino acid sequence: CSARSVLGNQPQHF.

This clonotype has at least ten counts. The V gene is TRBV20-1, the J gene TRBJ2-7, with D perhaps matching TRBD1 or TRBD2 (7 bases each). In germline, CDR1 is DFQATT, CDR2 SNEGSKA (reference sequence). The CDR3 spans 11 residues. V gave up 5 bases and J gave up 4 bases, with 9 bases separating them. CDR3 coding DNA: TGCAGTGCTCAGGGGGGGTACGAGCAGTACTTC. Amino acids: CSAQGGYEQYF.

This clonotype turned up a few times. CDR3 bases: TGCGCCAGCAGCTTGGTTGGCCCCGGGCGCTACGAGCAGTACTTC. Amino acid sequence: CASSLVGPGRYEQYF. This chain uses TRBV5-1 with TRBJ2-7; D call uncertain. The CDR3 runs to 15 residues. V was cut by 0 bases and J by 3 bases, with 13 bases left in between. Germline V CDR1 and CDR2: SGHRS, YFSETQ.

This clonotype was observed a few times. The CDR3 sequence is CSVPGQGDSPLHF. The CDR3 DNA reads as TGCAGTGTCCCTGGACAGGGGGATTCACCCCTCCACTTT. The chain carries TRBV20-1 and TRBJ1-6; TRBD1 aligns across 10 bases. This CDR3 is built from 13 residues. Trimming took 7 bases from V and 8 from J; bases not matched to a gene: 5. Germline lookup yields CDR1 DFQATT and CDR2 SNEGSKA (reference sequence).

The chain uses TRBV20-1 and TRBJ2-3; 9 bases line up with TRBD2. V shed 6 bases and J 5 bases; nucleotides not matched to a gene: 9. Germline CDR1 reads DFQATT; CDR2 reads SNEGSKA (reference sequence). The length of the CDR3 is 14 residues. CDR3 sequence reads: CSATLAGVGDTQYF. The CDR3, as DNA: TGCAGTGCCACTTTAGCGGGAGTAGGAGATACGCAGTATTTT.

The chain is built from TRBV5-5 and TRBJ1-2, with TRBD1 matching over 7 bases. After removal of 4 bases from V and 2 bases from J, the junction contained 8 bases not matched to a gene. In germline, CDR1 is SGHKS, CDR2 YYEKEE (reference sequence). This CDR3 is 15 amino acids long. CDR3 region: CASSQRQGVNYGYTF. In nucleotides, the CDR3 is TGTGCCAGCAGCCAGAGACAGGGTGTCAACTATGGCTACACCTTC.

This clonotype has only a few counts. The chain couples TRBV24-1 to TRBJ2-5; 8 bases match TRBD1. The germline CDR1 and CDR2 sequences are KGHDR and SFDVKD. This CDR3 region has 14 residues. V shed 5 bases and J 5 bases; nucleotides not matched to a gene: 6. The CDR3: CATSGADRVETQYF. In nucleotides, the CDR3 is TGTGCCACCAGTGGTGCGGACAGGGTTGAGACCCAGTACTTC.

The CDR3 is CASSFRQAKNIQYF. Here the CDR3 DNA reads TGTGCCAGCAGCTTCCGGCAGGCCAAAAACATTCAGTACTTC. This chain joins TRBV7-2 and TRBJ2-4; D is unclear. The length of the CDR3 is 14 residues. Germline V gene lookup returns CDR1 SGHTA and CDR2 FQGNSA. The germline V and J ends were trimmed by 3 bases and 1 base, with 7 bases remaining between them. Drawing the rest from reference TRBV7-2 and TRBJ2-4, the complete variable domain is GAGVSQSPSNKVTEKGKDVELRCDPISGHTALYWYRQSLGQGLEFLIYFQGNSAPDKSGLPSDRFSAERTGGSVSTLTIQRTQQEDSAVYLCASSFRQAKNIQYFGAGTRLSVL.

The chain uses TRBV6-6 and TRBJ2-1, with TRBD1 matching 8 bases. Germline CDR1 is MNHNY and CDR2 is SVGAGI (reference sequence). V lost 6 bases, J lost 9 bases, and 10 bases stayed unmatched. The CDR3 runs to 14 residues. DNA for the CDR3: TGTGCCAGCAGCGAATCCCAACAGGGGGGTGAGCAGTTCTTC. Its protein is CASSESQQGGEQFF.

The chain employs TRBV18 and TRBJ2-7; a possible D gene is TRBD2 (6 bases). V was cut by 3 bases and J by 6 bases, with 9 bases left in between. Germline V gene lookup returns CDR1 KGHSH and CDR2 LQKENI. This CDR3 spans 12 amino acids. The CDR3 protein is CASSPGLAEQYF. In DNA form, the CDR3 reads TGTGCCAGCTCACCGGGACTGGCCGAGCAGTACTTC.

The chain uses TRBV5-1 and TRBJ2-1; 11 bases agree with TRBD2. The V gene's germline CDR1 is SGHRS and CDR2 YFSETQ. This CDR3 has 17 residues. Unmatched junction bases numbered 12, after V lost 1 base and J lost 9 bases. The CDR3: CASSLTSGSSEWGEQFF. The CDR3, as DNA: TGCGCCAGCAGCTTGACTAGCGGGAGTAGCGAGTGGGGTGAGCAGTTCTTC.

The chain uses TRBV30 and TRBJ2-7; the D gene is possibly TRBD1 (6 bases). Trimming left V 3 bases short and J 6 bases short, with 12 bases between. Germline V lookup: CDR1 GTSNPN, CDR2 SVGIG (reference sequence). The CDR3 is 12 residues long. DNA of the CDR3: TGTGCCTGGAGATACCTACAGGGCGAGCAGTACTTC. It translates to CAWRYLQGEQYF.

The chain recombines TRBV20-1 with TRBJ2-5; TRBD2 matches 11 bases. Germline values: CDR1 DFQATT, CDR2 SNEGSKA (reference sequence). Losses at the gene ends were 3 bases for V and 0 bases for J; bases not matched to a gene: 9. The CDR3 runs to 17 residues. The CDR3 DNA sequence: TGCAGTGCTAGGAGACCGACTAGCGGGGTGTACCAAGAGACCCAGTACTTC. This gives the protein CSARRPTSGVYQETQYF.

The chain uses TRBV5-1 and TRBJ2-5, with D possibly matching TRBD2 (6 bases). CDR3 size: 15 residues. From germline, CDR1 is SGHRS and CDR2 YFSETQ. V lost 2 bases, J lost 4 bases, and 15 bases lay in between. CDR3 nucleotides: TGCGCCAGCAGCTTTTCGGCAGGAGGGCGAGAGACCCAGTACTTC. This gives the protein CASSFSAGGRETQYF.

The J gene is TRBJ2-3, the V gene TRBV7-2; no reliable D call. V lost 5 bases to trimming and J lost 0 bases, with 9 bases between them. The CDR3 totals 14 residues. Germline V gene data show CDR1 as SGHTA and CDR2 as FQGNSA. The chain's CDR3 is CASSPLHSTDTQYF. The CDR3 nucleotides are TGTGCCAGCAGCCCACTACATAGCACAGATACGCAGTATTTT.

This clonotype was counted a few times. The chain has TRBV29-1 and TRBJ1-2, with 9 bases lining up with TRBD1. V lost 7 bases to trimming and J lost 8 bases; unmatched junction nucleotides: 11. The CDR3 is 13 amino acids. The germline V gene encodes CDR1 SQVTM and CDR2 ANQGSEA. The CDR3 DNA is TGCAGCGCCGAGCCCACAGGGGGCCGGGGCTACACCTTC. This encodes CSAEPTGGRGYTF.

This clonotype was detected only a few times. V gene TRBV28 combines with J gene TRBJ1-1, with D hard to call. CDR3 length: 18 residues. The germline V gene has CDR1 MDHEN and CDR2 SYDVKM. V was trimmed by 5 bases and J by 0 bases, leaving 22 bases between them. The CDR3 bases are TGTGCCAGCAGTCCCCAACTGGGCAGGAGGATTATGAACACTGAAGCTTTCTTT. Protein: CASSPQLGRRIMNTEAFF.

A remark on this clonotype: An end of the junction does not agree with germline; a read error may underlie this. The gene calls are TRBV7-2 and TRBJ1-5; D gene uncertain. Looked up from germline, CDR1 is SGHTA and CDR2 is FQGNSA. This CDR3 is 12 amino acids long. The CDR3 loop is CASSLVNLPQHF. The CDR3 nucleotides read TGTGCCAGCAGCTTAGTGAATCTGCCCCAGCATTTT.

This clonotype was seen repeatedly, ten times or more. The genes are TRBV18 and TRBJ1-1, with D uncertain. V was cut by 2 bases and J by 0 bases, with 4 bases left in between. Germline V gives CDR1 KGHSH, CDR2 LQKENI. The CDR3 is 13 residues long. The CDR3 loop reads CASSPGMNTEAFF. DNA of the CDR3: TGTGCCAGCTCACCAGGGATGAACACTGAAGCTTTCTTT. The whole variable domain, remainder taken from reference TRBV18 and TRBJ1-1, is NAGVMQNPRHLVRRRGQEARLRCSPMKGHSHVYWYRQLPEEGLKFMVYLQKENIIDESGMPKERFSAEFPKEGPSILRIQQVVRGDSAAYFCASSPGMNTEAFFGQGTRLTVV.

V gene TRBV7-8 combines with J gene TRBJ2-7; D remains ambiguous. The V gene lost 5 bases and the J gene lost 3 bases, with 20 bases spanning the gap. CDR3 size: 16 residues. The germline V gene has CDR1 SGHVS and CDR2 FQNEAQ. The CDR3 loop reads CASSPPRVVDHYEQYF. The CDR3 DNA reads as TGTGCCAGCAGCCCGCCTCGAGTAGTGGACCACTACGAGCAGTACTTC.

This clonotype was counted at least ten times. This chain connects TRBV7-2 to TRBJ2-5; 10 bases agree with TRBD2. Per the germline V gene, CDR1 is SGHTA and CDR2 is FQGNSA. The CDR3 spans 16 residues. V shed 2 bases, J shed 4 bases, and the junction held 7 bases outside the gene matches. The CDR3 sequence: CASSLMSGREAETQYF. The CDR3 DNA reads TGTGCCAGCAGCTTAATGAGCGGGAGGGAAGCAGAGACCCAGTACTTC.

This chain joins TRBV5-1 and TRBJ2-2; TRBD2 matches at 9 bases. The CDR3 totals 17 residues. The trim removed 1 base at V and 4 bases at J, leaving 8 bases unmatched. The germline V gene encodes CDR1 SGHRS and CDR2 YFSETQ. The CDR3 protein is CASSLQVAGASTGELFF. CDR3 DNA: TGCGCCAGCAGCTTGCAGGTAGCGGGGGCGAGCACCGGGGAGCTGTTTTTT.

This clonotype occurred a few times. The chain is built from TRBV7-9 and TRBJ2-5; 7 nucleotides align to TRBD1. Trimming removed 1 base from V and 2 bases from J; junction bases left unmatched: 4. CDR3 size: 15 residues. Germline V gene sequence: CDR1 SEHNR, CDR2 FQNEAQ (reference sequence). CDR3 protein: CASSLVPGQQETQYF. CDR3 DNA: TGTGCCAGCAGCTTAGTGCCGGGACAGCAAGAGACCCAGTACTTC.